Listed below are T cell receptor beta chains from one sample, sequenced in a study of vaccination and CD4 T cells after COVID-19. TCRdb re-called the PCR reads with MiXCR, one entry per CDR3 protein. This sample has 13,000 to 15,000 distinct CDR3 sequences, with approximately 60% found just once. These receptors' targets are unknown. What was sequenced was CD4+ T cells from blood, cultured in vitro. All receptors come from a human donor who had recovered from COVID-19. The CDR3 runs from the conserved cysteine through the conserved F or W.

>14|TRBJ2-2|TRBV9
CASSVSGSAGELFF
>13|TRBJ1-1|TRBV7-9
CASSLEGGAEAFF
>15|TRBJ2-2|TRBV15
CATSTALLDTGELFF
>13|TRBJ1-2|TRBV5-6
CASRKQGFDGYTF
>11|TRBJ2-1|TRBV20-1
CSLGSGREQFF
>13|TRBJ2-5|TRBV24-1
CASGSAGSETQYF
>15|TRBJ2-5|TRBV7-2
CASSLEGTTLKTQYF
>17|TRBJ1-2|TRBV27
CASSLSFMPDRRGGYTF
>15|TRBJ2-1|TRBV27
CASSPREGSYNEQFF
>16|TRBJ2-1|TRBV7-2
CASSSRLAGSVNEQFF
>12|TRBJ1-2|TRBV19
CASQTAPYGYTF
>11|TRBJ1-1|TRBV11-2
CASSWGTEAFF
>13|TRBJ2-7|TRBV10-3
CAVSGTGIYEQYF
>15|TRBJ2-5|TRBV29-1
CSVESFPSGSETQYF
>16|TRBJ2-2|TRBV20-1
CSARVLIAGAHGELFF
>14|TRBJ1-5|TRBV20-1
CSARDGVSNQPQHF
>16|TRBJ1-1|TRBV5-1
CASSLAGRRGTTEAFF
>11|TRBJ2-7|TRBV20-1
CSAGTGNEQYF
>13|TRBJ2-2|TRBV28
CAREDRNTGELFF
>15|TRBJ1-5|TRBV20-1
CSAREGGGEGQPQHF
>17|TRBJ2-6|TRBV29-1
CSVQSSGSFSGANVLTF
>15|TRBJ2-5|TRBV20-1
CSARPGRLNTETQYF
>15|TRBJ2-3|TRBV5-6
CASSLALPGTDTQYF